A single sample gave rise to the 16 T cell receptor beta chains below, sequenced in a study of blood T cells in healthy people across ages. A J-beta primer mix and a sample-barcoded 5' primer were used in a second PCR of about 7 to 12 cycles. Each CDR3 protein gets one entry after TCRdb re-called the 5' RACE reads with MiXCR. The top ten hold more than 8% of the sample, which has roughly 700,000 distinct CDR3 sequences, roughly 25% seen once. These same data were also listed under a study on T cells of mothers and their children.

The sequenced material came from blood. Receptors originate from a boy aged 5-17 years in good health.

This chain joins TRBV14 and TRBJ2-7; no definite D call. CDR1 SGHDN and CDR2 FVKESK come from the germline V gene. The V gene lost 4 bases and the J gene lost 3 bases, with 13 bases spanning the gap. CDR3 length: 14 amino acids. The CDR3 DNA follows: TGTGCCAGCAGCCGGGCCTCCTATGTCTACGAGCAGTACTTC. It codes for CASSRASYVYEQYF.

This clonotype was seen once. The chain employs TRBV28 and TRBJ1-5; D possibly corresponds to TRBD1 (5 bases). Germline V gene lookup returns CDR1 MDHEN and CDR2 SYDVKM. The CDR3 sequence is 14 residues long. Between the trimmed V and J ends, which lost 2 bases and 5 bases, there was a span of 10 bases. CDR3 residues: CASSLMGGYQPQHF. In nucleotides, the CDR3 is TGTGCCAGCAGTTTAATGGGGGGGTATCAGCCCCAGCATTTT. The complete variable domain, with remaining parts taken from reference TRBV28 and TRBJ1-5, reads DVKVTQSSRYLVKRTGEKVFLECVQDMDHENMFWYRQDPGLGLRLIYFSYDVKMKEKGDIPEGYSVSREKKERFSLILESASTNQTSMYLCASSLMGGYQPQHFGDGTRLSIL.

V gene TRBV28 combines with J gene TRBJ2-5; D gene ambiguous. Germline-derived CDR1 and CDR2 are MDHEN and SYDVKM. Deletions cut 6 bases from V and 3 bases from J, with 14 bases between. The CDR3 spans 14 residues. CDR3 protein: CASSPVRKEETQYF. The CDR3 nucleotides are TGTGCCAGCAGCCCCGTCCGGAAAGAAGAGACCCAGTACTTC.

The chain employs TRBV11-1 and TRBJ2-1; possibly TRBD1 for D (8 bases). The germline V gene encodes CDR1 SGHAT and CDR2 FQDESV (reference sequence). Between the trimmed V and J ends, which lost 5 bases and 4 bases, there was a span of 15 bases. The CDR3 spans 15 residues. CDR3 sequence: CASSLDRGGYNEQFF. CDR3 coding DNA: TGTGCCAGCAGCCTAGACAGGGGAGGGTACAATGAGCAGTTCTTC.

The chain uses TRBV18 and TRBJ1-6; 10 bases are a match to TRBD1. Germline V CDR1 and CDR2: KGHSH, LQKENI. The CDR3 loop spans 14 amino acids. J lost 10 bases, V lost 6 bases, and 6 bases had no gene match. The CDR3 spells CASSDGTGDSPLHF. Written as DNA, the CDR3 is TGTGCCAGCTCGGACGGGACAGGGGACTCACCCCTCCACTTT.

The chain is built from TRBV20-1 and TRBJ2-3; the match to TRBD2 covers 7 bases. J gave up 3 bases and V 3 bases, and 9 bases lay outside the gene matches. Germline CDR1 and CDR2: DFQATT and SNEGSKA (reference sequence). This CDR3 region has 15 residues. The CDR3, as DNA: TGCAGTGCTAGCGCCCTAGCGGAGGGGACAGATACGCAGTATTTT. Protein sequence: CSASALAEGTDTQYF.

This clonotype has a handful of counts. The CDR3 nucleotides are TGTGCCAGCAGTGAAGAAGAGCGGGAGGTCTCCTACGAGCAGTACTTC. Translated, it gives CASSEEEREVSYEQYF. This rearrangement joins TRBV2 to TRBJ2-7; 9 positions agree with TRBD2. CDR3 length: 16 amino acids. After removal of 1 base from V and 0 bases from J, the junction contained 4 bases not matched to a gene. Germline CDR1 is SNHLY and CDR2 is FYNNEI. Supplemented by reference TRBV2 and TRBJ2-7, the full variable domain reads EPEVTQTPSHQVTQMGQEVILRCVPISNHLYFYWYRQILGQKVEFLVSFYNNEISEKSEIFDDQFSVERPDGSNFTLKIRSTKLEDSAMYFCASSEEEREVSYEQYFGPGTRLTVT.

V is TRBV4-2 and J is TRBJ1-2; D might be TRBD1 (5 bases). Trimming took off 0 bases at V and 13 bases at J, with 18 bases between the two ends. CDR3 size: 14 residues. Germline V gives CDR1 LGHNA, CDR2 YNFKEQ. The CDR3 coding sequence is TGTGCCAGCAGCCAAGAGAGGCAGGGCGGTTTCTGCACCTTC. This encodes CASSQERQGGFCTF.

This sequence joins TRBV5-1 and TRBJ2-5; 8 positions match TRBD1. This CDR3 contains 14 residues. In germline, CDR1 is SGHRS, CDR2 YFSETQ. After removal of 4 bases from V and 5 bases from J, the junction contained 7 bases not matched to a gene. CDR3 DNA sequence: TGCGCCAGCAGCCCAGGACAGGGATCGGAGACCCAGTACTTC. Translated, it gives CASSPGQGSETQYF.

Concerning this clonotype itself: Relative to the germline gene, one junction end is altered; a read error may explain this. This chain connects TRBV6-2 or TRBV6-3 to TRBJ1-2; D gene ambiguous. Germline assignment: CDR1 MNHEY and CDR2 SVGEGT. The CDR3 contains 15 residues. The CDR3 is CVSSPTPTHNYGYTF. The CDR3 nucleotides read TGTGTCAGCAGTCCAACCCCGACTCATAACTATGGCTACACCTTC.

The chain is built from TRBV7-9 and TRBJ2-7; 8 nucleotides agree with TRBD2. Germline CDR1 is SEHNR and CDR2 is FQNEAQ (reference sequence). The J segment lost 3 bases and the V segment lost 3 bases, leaving 7 bases of the junction unmatched. CDR3 size: 15 residues. CDR3 DNA sequence: TGTGCCAGCAGCTTCGGTCCTAGCGGGTTCTACGAGCAGTACTTC. It specifies CASSFGPSGFYEQYF.

The V call is TRBV6-5, the J call TRBJ2-7; 9 bases are shared with TRBD2. The CDR3 loop spans 14 amino acids. Germline-derived CDR1 and CDR2 are MNHEY and SVGAGI. With V trimmed by 3 bases and J by 3 bases, 3 bases remained unmatched. The CDR3 here is CASSYLAGYYEQYF. The CDR3 nucleotides are TGTGCCAGCAGTTATCTAGCGGGGTACTACGAGCAGTACTTC.

The V call is TRBV29-1, the J call TRBJ2-3, with 9 bases identical to TRBD1. After removal of 5 bases from V and 6 bases from J, the junction contained 6 bases not matched to a gene. Per germline, CDR1 SQVTM and CDR2 ANQGSEA. The CDR3 runs 13 residues. This CDR3 reads CSVRTGEMDTQYF. CDR3 DNA: TGCAGCGTTCGGACAGGGGAGATGGATACGCAGTATTTT.

V usage is TRBV4-1 and J usage is TRBJ2-7; no definite D call. Between the trimmed V and J ends, which lost 0 bases and 0 bases, there was a span of 6 bases. The CDR3 sequence is 14 residues long. Germline CDR1 MGHRA, CDR2 YSYEKL. The chain's CDR3 is CASSQDGLSYEQYF. The CDR3 region has the DNA TGCGCCAGCAGCCAAGACGGGCTCTCCTACGAGCAGTACTTC.

The chain carries TRBV4-1 and TRBJ2-1; maybe TRBD1 (5 bases). The J call may be faulty, since TRBJ2-7 better matches the DNA end. The CDR3 runs 14 residues. Germline assignment: CDR1 MGHRA and CDR2 YSYEKL. In nucleotides, the CDR3 is TGCGCCAGCAGCCAAGGCCATTTCGCAGGGGAGCAGTACTTC. Amino acid sequence: CASSQGHFAGEQYF.

Points on this clonotype: Compared with germline, one end of the junction differs, possibly owing to a read error. The chain recombines TRBV4-3 with TRBJ1-4; the match to TRBD1 covers 7 bases. The CDR3 has 15 residues. Germline assignment: CDR1 LGHNA and CDR2 YSLEER. CDR3 amino acids: CASSQGDRRNEKLVF. As DNA, the CDR3 is TGCGCCAGCAGCCAAGGGGACAGACGAAATGAAAAACTGGTTTTT.